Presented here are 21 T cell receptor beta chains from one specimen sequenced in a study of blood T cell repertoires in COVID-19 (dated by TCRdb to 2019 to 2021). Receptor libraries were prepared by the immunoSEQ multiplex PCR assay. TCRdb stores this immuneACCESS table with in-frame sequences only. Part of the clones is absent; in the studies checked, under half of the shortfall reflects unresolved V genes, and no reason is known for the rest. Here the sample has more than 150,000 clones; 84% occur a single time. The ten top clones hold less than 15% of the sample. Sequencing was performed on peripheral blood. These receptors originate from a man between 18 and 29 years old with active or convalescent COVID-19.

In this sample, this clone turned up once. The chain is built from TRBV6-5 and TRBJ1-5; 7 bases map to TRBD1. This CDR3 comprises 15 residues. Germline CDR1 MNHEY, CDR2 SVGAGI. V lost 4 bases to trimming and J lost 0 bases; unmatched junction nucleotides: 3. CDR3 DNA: TGTGCCAGCAGTTTGGGACAGCTTAGCAATCAGCCCCAGCATTTT. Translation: CASSLGQLSNQPQHF.

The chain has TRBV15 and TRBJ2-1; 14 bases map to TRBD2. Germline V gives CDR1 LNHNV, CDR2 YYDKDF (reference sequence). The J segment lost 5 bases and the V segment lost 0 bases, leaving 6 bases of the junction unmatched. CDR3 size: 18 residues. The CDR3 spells CATSRDLLGLAGDNEQFF. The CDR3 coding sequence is TGTGCCACCAGCAGAGATCTTCTGGGACTAGCGGGGGACAATGAGCAGTTCTTC.

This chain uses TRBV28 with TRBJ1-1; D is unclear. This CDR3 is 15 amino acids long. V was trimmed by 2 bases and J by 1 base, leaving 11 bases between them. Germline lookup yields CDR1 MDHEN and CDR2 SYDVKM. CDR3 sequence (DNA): TGTGCCAGCAGTTTACCAGGTCGGGGGAACACTGAAGCTTTCTTT. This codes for CASSLPGRGNTEAFF.

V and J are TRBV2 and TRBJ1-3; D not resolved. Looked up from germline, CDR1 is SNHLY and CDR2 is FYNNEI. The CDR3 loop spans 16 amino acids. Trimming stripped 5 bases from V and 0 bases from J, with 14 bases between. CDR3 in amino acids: CASSRLGGDSGNTIYF. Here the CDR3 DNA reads TGTGCCAGCAGTAGGTTAGGTGGAGACTCTGGAAACACCATATATTTT.

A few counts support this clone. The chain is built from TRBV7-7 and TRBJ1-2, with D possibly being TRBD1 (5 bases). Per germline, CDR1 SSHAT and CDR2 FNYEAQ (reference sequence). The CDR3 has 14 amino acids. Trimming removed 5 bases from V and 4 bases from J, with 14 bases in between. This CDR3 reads CASSPLPDSYGYTF. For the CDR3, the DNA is TGTGCCAGCAGCCCCCTGCCCGACAGCTATGGCTACACCTTC.

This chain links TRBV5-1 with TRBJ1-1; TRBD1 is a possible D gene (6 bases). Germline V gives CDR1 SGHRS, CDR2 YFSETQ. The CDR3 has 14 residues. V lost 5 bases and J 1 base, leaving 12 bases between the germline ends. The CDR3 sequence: CASRWAGENTEAFF. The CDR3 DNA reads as TGCGCCAGCAGATGGGCAGGGGAGAACACTGAAGCTTTCTTT.

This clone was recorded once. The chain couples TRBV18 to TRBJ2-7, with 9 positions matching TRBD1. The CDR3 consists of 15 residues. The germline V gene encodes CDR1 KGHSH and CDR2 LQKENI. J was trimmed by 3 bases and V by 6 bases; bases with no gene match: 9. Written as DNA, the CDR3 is TGTGCCAGCTCGCCGACCACGGGACAGGGCTACGAGCAGTACTTC. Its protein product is CASSPTTGQGYEQYF.

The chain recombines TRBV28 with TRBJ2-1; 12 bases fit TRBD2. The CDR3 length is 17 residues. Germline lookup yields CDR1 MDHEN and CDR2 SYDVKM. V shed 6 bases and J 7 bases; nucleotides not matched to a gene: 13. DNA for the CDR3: TGTGCCAGCAGGGGTACTAGCGGGAGGATTAACTCGAATGAGCAGTTCTTC. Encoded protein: CASRGTSGRINSNEQFF.

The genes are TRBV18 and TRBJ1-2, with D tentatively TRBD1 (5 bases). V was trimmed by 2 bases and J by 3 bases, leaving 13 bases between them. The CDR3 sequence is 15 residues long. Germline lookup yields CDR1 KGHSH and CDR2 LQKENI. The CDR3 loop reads CASSPRSVRDYGYTF. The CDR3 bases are TGTGCCAGCTCACCAAGGTCGGTCAGGGACTATGGCTACACCTTC.

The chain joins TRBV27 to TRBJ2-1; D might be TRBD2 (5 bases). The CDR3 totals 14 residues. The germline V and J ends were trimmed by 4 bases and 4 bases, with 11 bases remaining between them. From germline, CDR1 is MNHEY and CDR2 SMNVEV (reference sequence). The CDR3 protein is CASSSGYEYNEQFF. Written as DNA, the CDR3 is TGTGCCAGCAGTTCGGGGTATGAATACAATGAGCAGTTCTTC.

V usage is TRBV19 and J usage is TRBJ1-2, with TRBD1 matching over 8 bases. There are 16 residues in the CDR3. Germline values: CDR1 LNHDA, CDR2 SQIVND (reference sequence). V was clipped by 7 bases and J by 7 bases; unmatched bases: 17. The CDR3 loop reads CASIAQAGGAYRGYTF. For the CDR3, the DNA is TGTGCCAGTATTGCCCAGGCAGGGGGCGCTTATCGTGGCTACACCTTC.

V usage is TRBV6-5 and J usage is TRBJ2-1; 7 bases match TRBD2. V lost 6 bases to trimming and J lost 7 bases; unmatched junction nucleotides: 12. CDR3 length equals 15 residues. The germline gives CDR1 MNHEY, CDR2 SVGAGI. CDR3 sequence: CASRWLAAVENEQFF. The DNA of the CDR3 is TGTGCCAGCAGATGGCTAGCGGCCGTGGAGAATGAGCAGTTCTTC.

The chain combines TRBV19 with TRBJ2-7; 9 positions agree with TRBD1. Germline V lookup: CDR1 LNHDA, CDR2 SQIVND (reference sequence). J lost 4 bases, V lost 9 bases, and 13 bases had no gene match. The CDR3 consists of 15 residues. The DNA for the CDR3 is TGTGCCAGCGCCTTCTCCGGGACAGGGTCGTACGAGCAGTACTTC. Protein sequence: CASAFSGTGSYEQYF.

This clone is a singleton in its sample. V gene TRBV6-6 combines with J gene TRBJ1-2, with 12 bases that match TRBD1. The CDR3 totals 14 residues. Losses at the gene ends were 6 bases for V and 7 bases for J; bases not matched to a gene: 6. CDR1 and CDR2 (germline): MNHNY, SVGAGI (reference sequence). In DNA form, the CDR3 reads TGTGCCAGCAGCTGGGGACAGGGGGCGGGTGGCTACACCTTC. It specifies CASSWGQGAGGYTF.

CDR3 region: CASSLSGTEYNSPLHF. CDR3 DNA: TGTGCCAGCAGCTTATCCGGGACAGAGTATAATTCACCCCTCCACTTT. The chain combines TRBV5-8 with TRBJ1-6, with TRBD1 identical over 7 bases. Germline V gene sequence: CDR1 SGHTS, CDR2 YDEGEE. V dropped 2 bases and J dropped 4; count of bases not matched to a gene: 6. The CDR3 runs 16 residues.

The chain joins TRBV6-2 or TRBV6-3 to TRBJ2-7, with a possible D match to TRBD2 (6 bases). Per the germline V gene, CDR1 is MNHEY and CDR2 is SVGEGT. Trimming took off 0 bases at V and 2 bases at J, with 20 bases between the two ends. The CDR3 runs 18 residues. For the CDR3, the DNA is TGTGCCAGCAGTTACTCGAGCAAAAGGGACTTCAACCCCTACGAGCAGTACTTC. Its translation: CASSYSSKRDFNPYEQYF.

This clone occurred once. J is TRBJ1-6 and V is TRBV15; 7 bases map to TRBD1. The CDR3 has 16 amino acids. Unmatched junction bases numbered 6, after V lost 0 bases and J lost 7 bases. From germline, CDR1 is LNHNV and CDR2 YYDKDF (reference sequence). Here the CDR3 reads CATSRDTGTANSPLHF. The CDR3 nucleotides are TGTGCCACCAGCAGAGATACCGGGACAGCCAATTCACCCCTCCACTTT.

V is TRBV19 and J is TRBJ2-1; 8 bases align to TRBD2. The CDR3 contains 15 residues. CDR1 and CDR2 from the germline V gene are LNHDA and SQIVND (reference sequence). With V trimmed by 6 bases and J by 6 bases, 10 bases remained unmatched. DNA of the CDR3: TGTGCCAGTAGATCTGAGCGGGGGCTTTTCAATGAGCAGTTCTTC. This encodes CASRSERGLFNEQFF.

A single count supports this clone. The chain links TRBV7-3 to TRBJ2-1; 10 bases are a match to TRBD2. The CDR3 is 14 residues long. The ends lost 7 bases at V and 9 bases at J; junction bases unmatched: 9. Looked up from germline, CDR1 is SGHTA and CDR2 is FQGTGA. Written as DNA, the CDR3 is TGTGCCAGCACTCCGGGACTAGCGACCGGTGAGCAGTTCTTC. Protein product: CASTPGLATGEQFF.

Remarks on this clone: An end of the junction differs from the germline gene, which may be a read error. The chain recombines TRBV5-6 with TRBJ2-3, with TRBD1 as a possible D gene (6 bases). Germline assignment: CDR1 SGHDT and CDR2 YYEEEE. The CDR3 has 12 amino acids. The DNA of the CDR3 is TGTGCCAGCAGCAACCCGGGACACCCATTGAATTTT. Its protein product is CASSNPGHPLNF.

The CDR3 nucleotides read TGCAGCGTTGAAGGGGGACAGGGTTCCTACGAGCAGTACTTC. It is translated as CSVEGGQGSYEQYF. The chain carries TRBV29-1 and TRBJ2-7; TRBD1 matches 9 bases. The CDR3 contains 14 residues. V gave up 1 base and J gave up 1 base; unmatched junction bases: 2. Germline V CDR1 and CDR2: SQVTM, ANQGSEA.